What follows is one TCR beta chain and its context. Its cognate antigen is unknown. This entry belongs to a study of early T cells in non-severe SARS-CoV-2 infection. Study-level information: The input, bulk RNA from unsorted whole blood, was sequenced, and chains were unpaired. Study results and limitations: VDJdb matching, biased toward anti-spike CD8 responses, missed private and CD4 specificities.

Trimming at V came to 6 bases and at J to 1 base, leaving 5 bases not matched to a gene. CDR3 length equals 15 residues. CDR1 ENHRY and CDR2 SYGVKD come from the germline V gene. The protocol attached unique molecular identifiers to individual cDNA molecules. TCRdb re-called the 5' RACE reads with MiXCR, one entry per CDR3 protein. The sample includes 45,000 to 55,000 distinct CDR3 sequences, around 13% seen only once; the top ten take about 10%. The rearrangement uses TRBV10-3 and TRBJ2-2; 7 nucleotides match TRBD1. This clonotype originated in an adult who was a healthcare worker with PCR-confirmed SARS-CoV-2 infection or an uninfected control (not recorded which). The sequenced sample was whole blood. The CDR3 nucleotides are TGTGCCATCAGGACCGGGACAGAGAACACCGGGGAGCTGTTTTTT. Protein sequence: CAIRTGTENTGELFF.